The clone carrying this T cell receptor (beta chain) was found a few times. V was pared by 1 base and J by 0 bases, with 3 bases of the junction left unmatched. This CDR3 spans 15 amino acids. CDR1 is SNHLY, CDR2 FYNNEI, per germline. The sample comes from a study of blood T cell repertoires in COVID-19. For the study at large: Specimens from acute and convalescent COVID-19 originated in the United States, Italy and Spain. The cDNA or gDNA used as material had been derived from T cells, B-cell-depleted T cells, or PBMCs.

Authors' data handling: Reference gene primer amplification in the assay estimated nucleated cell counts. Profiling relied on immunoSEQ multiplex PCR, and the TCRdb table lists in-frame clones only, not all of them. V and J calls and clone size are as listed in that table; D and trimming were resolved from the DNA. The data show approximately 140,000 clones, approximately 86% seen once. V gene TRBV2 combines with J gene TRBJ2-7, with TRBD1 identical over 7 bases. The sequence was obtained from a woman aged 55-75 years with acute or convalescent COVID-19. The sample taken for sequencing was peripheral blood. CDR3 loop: CASSEEGQISYEQYF. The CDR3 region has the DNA TGTGCCAGCAGTGAAGAGGGACAGATCTCCTACGAGCAGTACTTC. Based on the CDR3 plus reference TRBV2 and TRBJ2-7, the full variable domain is EPEVTQTPSHQVTQMGQEVILRCVPISNHLYFYWYRQILGQKVEFLVSFYNNEISEKSEIFDDQFSVERPDGSNFTLKIRSTKLEDSAMYFCASSEEGQISYEQYFGPGTRLTVT.